This TCR beta chain was recorded in a study of T-cell reconstitution after alpha-beta-depleted transplantation in children (dated by TCRdb to the mid-2010s). Broadly, across the study: Using TCR repertoire profiling, the study followed T-cell immune reconstitution in a quantitative way in children after TCRalphabeta/CD19-depleted allogeneic hematopoietic cell transplantation.

Library generation was performed with PCR. The sequencer was an Illumina HiSeq 2500. To normalize quantification of the TCRbeta repertoire, the TCR libraries were built with molecular barcoding that relied on unique molecular identifiers. TCRdb handled the public reads itself, with Q25 trimming in fastp and clone calling in MiXCR, and kept productive beta chains. Every CDR3 protein is listed once, alongside the most common genes and DNA of its rows. This sample lists about 830,000 distinct CDR3 sequences; 15% to 20% were detected once. Approximately 5% of the sample goes to the ten largest clones. The research as a whole found: In some patients, the high TCRbeta diversity seen at day 60 was put down to recipient T cells and intrathymic progenitors that had survived conditioning. Hyperexpanded clone frequencies declined over subsequent months; after one year, T-cell counts and TCRbeta diversity were mostly attributed to newly produced T cells. Apparently early alphabetaT-cell count recovery about two months after transplant reportedly relied on only several hundred rapidly expanded clones derived from non-depleted graft cells.

The intended sense of this specimen's treatment or condition label: allogeneic hematopoietic cell transplantation with graft depleted of TCRalphabeta T cells and CD19 B cells. Transplant recipients were children who received TCRalphabeta/CD19-depleted allogeneic hematopoietic cell grafts. The CDR3, from cysteine to phenylalanine, totals 16 residues. Kept here is only the CDR3 DNA, which spans 48 bases and is read in frame from base 1. Clipping removes 5 bases from V and 3 bases from J, with 9 as the unmatched junction base count. This clonotype was picked up a small number of times. It lacks a known antigen. No base-level quality is on record; no much larger clone is a single base apart.

The rearranged chain carries TRBV12-3 or TRBV12-4 and TRBJ2-3, with TRBD1 identical over 9 junction bases. Here the sequenced sample was PBMCs, mostly from graft donor cells, taken 360 days after TCRalphabeta/CD19-depleted stem cell transplant. The TCR originated in a male patient aged 10 to 17 who had a stem cell transplant for acute lymphoblastic leukemia, so the T cells may come from the graft donor. The DNA sequence reads TGTGCCAGCAGTCCCCCCACGGGACAGGGTACAGATACGCAGTATTTT. Its amino acids are CASSPPTGQGTDTQYF.